The 13 T cell receptor beta chains reported below all come from one sample, sequenced in a study of T cell responses to AZD1222 COVID-19 vaccine. Some clones are missing from TCRdb's copy, which holds only in-frame ones; the method was immunoSEQ multiplex PCR. The table shows roughly 180,000 clones, with approximately 89% occurring only once. The sample consisted of peripheral blood, taken 28 days after the second AZD1222 dose. These receptors were obtained from an adult who received the AZD1222 COVID-19 vaccine.

This clone was found once. The rearrangement joins TRBV5-1 to TRBJ1-1; tentative D call: TRBD1 (5 bases). The CDR3 extends over 13 amino acids. Germline CDR1 reads SGHRS; CDR2 reads YFSETQ. V was cut by 0 bases and J by 6 bases, with 9 bases left in between. The chain's CDR3 is CASSLVGGAEAFF. For the CDR3, the DNA is TGCGCCAGCAGCTTGGTGGGGGGTGCTGAAGCTTTCTTT.

This chain links TRBV6-5 with TRBJ2-1; D may be TRBD2 (6 bases). The CDR3 runs to 14 residues. Trimming left V 1 base short and J 7 bases short, with 11 bases between. Per germline, CDR1 MNHEY and CDR2 SVGAGI. DNA of the CDR3: TGTGCCAGCAGTTACTTAACTAGCCGAAATGAGCAGTTCTTC. It encodes CASSYLTSRNEQFF.

V and J are TRBV7-3 and TRBJ2-6, with 7 nucleotides matching TRBD1. Unmatched junction bases numbered 6, after V lost 4 bases and J lost 0 bases. The CDR3 has 17 amino acids. From germline, CDR1 is SGHTA and CDR2 FQGTGA. The CDR3 region is CASSSPGQISGANVLTF. Written as DNA, the CDR3 is TGTGCCAGCAGCTCACCGGGACAGATCTCTGGGGCCAACGTCCTGACTTTC. Complete variable domain (other parts from reference TRBV7-3 and TRBJ2-6): GAGVSQTPSNKVTEKGKYVELRCDPISGHTALYWYRQSLGQGPEFLIYFQGTGAADDSGLPNDRFFAVRPEGSVSTLKIQRTERGDSAVYLCASSSPGQISGANVLTFGAGSRLTVL.

The chain couples TRBV2 to TRBJ1-3; a possible D gene is TRBD1 (6 bases). V was clipped by 7 bases and J by 3 bases, with 10 bases between them. This CDR3 contains 13 residues. CDR1 and CDR2 (germline): SNHLY, FYNNEI. The chain's CDR3 is CASTPGVGNTIYF. As DNA, the CDR3 is TGTGCCAGCACCCCAGGGGTTGGAAACACCATATATTTT. The whole variable domain, filled in from reference TRBV2 and TRBJ1-3, reads EPEVTQTPSHQVTQMGQEVILRCVPISNHLYFYWYRQILGQKVEFLVSFYNNEISEKSEIFDDQFSVERPDGSNFTLKIRSTKLEDSAMYFCASTPGVGNTIYFGEGSWLTVV.

This sequence joins TRBV6-1 and TRBJ1-3, with D possibly being TRBD1 (6 bases). The V end lost 1 base, the J end lost 1 base, and 8 bases lay between the germline ends. Germline V CDR1 and CDR2: MNHNS, SASEGT. This CDR3 has 15 amino acids. CDR3 DNA sequence: TGTGCCAGCAGTGAAGTGCAGGGGTCTGGAAACACCATATATTTT. It translates to CASSEVQGSGNTIYF.

The V and J genes are TRBV6-4 and TRBJ1-3; 8 nucleotides line up with TRBD1. In germline, CDR1 is MRHNA, CDR2 SNTAGT. The CDR3 contains 16 residues. V dropped 5 bases and J dropped 9; count of bases not matched to a gene: 15. This chain's CDR3 is CASSQRADRVGPTIYF. The CDR3 coding sequence is TGTGCCAGCAGTCAGAGAGCGGACAGGGTAGGTCCCACCATATATTTT.

The CDR3 bases are TGTGCCAGCAGGAGTGACAACTTGGGAGGGGAGCAGTACTTC. This translates into CASRSDNLGGEQYF. The V call is TRBV5-4, the J call TRBJ2-7; 7 bases map to TRBD2. After removal of 5 bases from V and 7 bases from J, the junction contained 12 bases not matched to a gene. This CDR3 spans 14 amino acids. Germline V gene data show CDR1 as SGHNT and CDR2 as YYREEE (reference sequence).

This rearrangement joins TRBV6-5 to TRBJ2-5; TRBD2 agrees at 7 bases. The CDR3 consists of 15 residues. CDR1 and CDR2 (germline): MNHEY, SVGAGI. Trimming removed 2 bases from V and 5 bases from J; junction bases left unmatched: 8. The CDR3 protein is CASSYTPQAGETQYF. The DNA for the CDR3 is TGTGCCAGCAGTTACACTCCCCAAGCGGGGGAGACCCAGTACTTC.

The chain links TRBV29-1 to TRBJ2-2, with TRBD1 matching over 10 bases. The germline gives CDR1 SQVTM, CDR2 ANQGSEA. The CDR3 spans 12 residues. Trimming at V came to 5 bases and at J to 8 bases, leaving 2 bases not matched to a gene. CDR3 DNA sequence: TGCAGCGTTCGACAGGGGGCGGGGGAGCTGTTTTTT. Protein product: CSVRQGAGELFF.

V is TRBV7-6 and J is TRBJ1-1; 7 bases line up with TRBD1. Trimming at V came to 5 bases and at J to 0 bases, leaving 9 bases not matched to a gene. The CDR3 consists of 16 residues. Per the germline V gene, CDR1 is SGHVS and CDR2 is FNYEAQ. The CDR3 DNA sequence: TGTGCCAGCAGCGCAGGGGGGCCATCGATGAACACTGAAGCTTTCTTT. Its protein product is CASSAGGPSMNTEAFF.

The chain couples TRBV9 to TRBJ1-4; D unclear. The CDR3 spans 17 residues. V lost 0 bases to trimming and J lost 6 bases, with 18 bases between them. From germline, CDR1 is SGDLS and CDR2 YYNGEE. The CDR3 DNA is TGTGCCAGCAGCGTAGGGAAGTATGGAGGTACCTATGAAAAACTGTTTTTT. Encoded protein: CASSVGKYGGTYEKLFF.

This chain connects TRBV6-2 or TRBV6-3 to TRBJ2-7; 7 bases align to TRBD1. The CDR3 covers 14 residues. CDR1 is MNHEY, CDR2 SVGEGT, per germline. Trimming removed 6 bases from V and 6 bases from J; junction bases left unmatched: 11. This CDR3 is CASSLGNPGGEQYF. CDR3 coding DNA: TGTGCCAGCAGCCTCGGTAACCCAGGGGGCGAGCAGTACTTC.

The J gene is TRBJ2-4, the V gene TRBV6-4, with D unclear. The V and J ends lost 3 bases and 10 bases respectively, with 16 bases between them. The germline V gene has CDR1 MRHNA and CDR2 SNTAGT. CDR3 length: 14 residues. The chain's CDR3 is CASSELAFGGIQYF. The CDR3, as DNA: TGTGCCAGCAGTGAGCTGGCTTTCGGTGGTATTCAGTACTTC.